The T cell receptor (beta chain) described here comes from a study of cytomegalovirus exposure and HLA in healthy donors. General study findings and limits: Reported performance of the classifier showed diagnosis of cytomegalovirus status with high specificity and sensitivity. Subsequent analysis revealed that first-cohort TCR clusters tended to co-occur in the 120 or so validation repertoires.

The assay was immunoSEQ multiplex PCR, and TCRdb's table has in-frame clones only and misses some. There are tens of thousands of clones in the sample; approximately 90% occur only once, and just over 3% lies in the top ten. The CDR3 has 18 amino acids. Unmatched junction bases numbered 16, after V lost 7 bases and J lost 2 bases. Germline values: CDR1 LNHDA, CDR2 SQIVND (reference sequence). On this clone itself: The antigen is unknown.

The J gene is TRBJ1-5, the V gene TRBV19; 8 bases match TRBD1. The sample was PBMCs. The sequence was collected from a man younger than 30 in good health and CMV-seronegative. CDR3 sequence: CASTTPPGGAPGNQPQHF. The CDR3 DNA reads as TGTGCCAGTACTACTCCACCAGGGGGCGCCCCCGGCAATCAGCCCCAGCATTTT.